These 19 T cell receptor beta chains were sequenced from one sample in a study of shared clonotypes between healthy human individuals. Naive CD8 cells, CD45RO-negative and positively selected for CCR7, excluded terminally differentiated effector memory CD45RA+ cells. Sequenced by immunoSEQ multiplex PCR; TCRdb stores in-frame clones only, minus some. Of about 610,000 clones in the sample, approximately 96% were seen once. The sample comprised naive CD8+ T cells sorted from blood. The receptor source for this set is a woman aged 25 to 45 in good health.

The chain recombines TRBV25-1 with TRBJ1-4, with D uncertain. Trimming removed 6 bases from V and 7 bases from J, with 18 bases in between. The CDR3 is 15 amino acids. The V gene's germline CDR1 is MGHDK and CDR2 SYGVNS. Here the CDR3 reads CASSPRHLDSEKLFF. The CDR3 bases are TGTGCCAGCAGCCCTCGACACCTAGACTCTGAAAAACTGTTTTTT.

The rearrangement links TRBV27 to TRBJ1-2; D ambiguous. This CDR3 is 11 amino acids long. The V and J ends lost 8 bases and 4 bases respectively, with 8 bases between them. Germline lookup yields CDR1 MNHEY and CDR2 SMNVEV (reference sequence). The CDR3, as DNA: TGTGCCAGCGGATCTGTCTATGGCTACACCTTC. Protein: CASGSVYGYTF.

The V call is TRBV28, the J call TRBJ2-7, with D possibly matching TRBD1 (5 bases). The germline V and J ends were trimmed by 10 bases and 3 bases, with 16 bases remaining between them. The CDR3 extends over 13 amino acids. Germline V gene lookup returns CDR1 MDHEN and CDR2 SYDVKM. The CDR3 spells CATRTPDSYEQYF. CDR3 coding DNA: TGTGCCACCCGGACCCCCGACAGCTACGAGCAGTACTTC.

The genes are TRBV27 and TRBJ2-1, with a weak D call TRBD2 (6 bases). Trimming removed 5 bases from V and 7 bases from J, with 18 bases in between. The V gene's germline CDR1 is MNHEY and CDR2 SMNVEV (reference sequence). The CDR3 runs 15 residues. As DNA, the CDR3 is TGTGCCAGCAGTCAAAGCGTCGGGGGTGTGAATGAGCAGTTCTTC. Its protein is CASSQSVGGVNEQFF.

V gene TRBV29-1 combines with J gene TRBJ2-1; D is perhaps TRBD1 (6 bases). This CDR3 comprises 12 residues. Germline assignment: CDR1 SQVTM and CDR2 ANQGSEA. The V and J ends lost 3 bases and 3 bases respectively, with 6 bases between them. This chain's CDR3 is CSVDRGYNEQFF. The CDR3 coding sequence is TGCAGCGTTGACAGGGGCTACAATGAGCAGTTCTTC.

This clone turned up a few times. This rearrangement joins TRBV6-5 to TRBJ2-1, with TRBD1 as a possible D gene (5 bases). The germline V gene encodes CDR1 MNHEY and CDR2 SVGAGI. The CDR3 is 11 residues long. Between the trimmed V and J ends, which lost 8 bases and 8 bases, there was a span of 10 bases. The CDR3 nucleotides read TGTGCCAGCGGGCCCAGGGATGAGCAGTTCTTC. This gives the protein CASGPRDEQFF.

The chain uses TRBV7-9 and TRBJ2-7; either TRBD1 or TRBD2 may fit D (5 bases each). Trimming removed 4 bases at V and 0 bases at J, with 10 bases between. The germline V gene has CDR1 SEHNR and CDR2 FQNEAQ (reference sequence). The CDR3 length is 14 residues. The CDR3, as DNA: TGTGCCAGCAGCTCCTGGGGGAGCTCCTACGAGCAGTACTTC. Protein: CASSSWGSSYEQYF.

This clone was seen just once. The V gene is TRBV7-9, the J gene TRBJ2-1; TRBD1 is a possible D gene (6 bases). This CDR3 has 15 amino acids. V was clipped by 5 bases and J by 8 bases, with 19 bases between them. From germline, CDR1 is SEHNR and CDR2 FQNEAQ (reference sequence). CDR3 loop: CASSALGGQADEQFF. The CDR3 DNA sequence: TGTGCCAGCAGCGCCCTAGGGGGACAAGCAGATGAGCAGTTCTTC. Full variable domain (rest looked up from reference TRBV7-9 and TRBJ2-1): DTGVSQNPRHKITKRGQNVTFRCDPISEHNRLYWYRQTLGQGPEFLTYFQNEAQLEKSRLLSDRFSAERPKGSFSTLEIQRTEQGDSAMYLCASSALGGQADEQFFGPGTRLTVL.

The J gene is TRBJ1-1, the V gene TRBV7-8, with D unresolved. The CDR3 is 13 amino acids. Trimming stripped 3 bases from V and 6 bases from J, with 11 bases between. Germline V gene sequence: CDR1 SGHVS, CDR2 FQNEAQ. CDR3 sequence reads: CASSFGENPEAFF. The CDR3 region has the DNA TGTGCCAGCAGCTTTGGAGAAAACCCTGAAGCTTTCTTT.

V usage is TRBV14 and J usage is TRBJ1-1; D gene unclear. This CDR3 has 15 amino acids. The ends were cut back, 2 bases at V and 0 bases at J, with 10 bases in the middle. Germline assignment: CDR1 SGHDN and CDR2 FVKESK. For the CDR3, the DNA is TGTGCCAGCAGCCAATGGTCCTACATGAACACTGAAGCTTTCTTT. This encodes CASSQWSYMNTEAFF.

The V gene is TRBV28, the J gene TRBJ2-3; TRBD2 matches at 8 bases. Trimming at V came to 4 bases and at J to 1 base, leaving 7 bases not matched to a gene. This CDR3 spans 16 amino acids. Germline CDR1 and CDR2: MDHEN and SYDVKM. In DNA form, the CDR3 reads TGTGCCAGCAGTTGGGCGGGAGGTGGGGGCACAGATACGCAGTATTTT. This translates into CASSWAGGGGTDTQYF.

The rearrangement links TRBV7-9 to TRBJ2-5; D gene ambiguous. The J call may not be correct, given that the DNA end is closer to TRBJ2-7. Per the germline V gene, CDR1 is SEHNR and CDR2 is FQNEAQ (reference sequence). CDR3 length: 14 amino acids. The CDR3 is CASSESTSSYEQYF. The CDR3 DNA reads as TGTGCCAGCAGCGAGAGTACCAGCTCCTACGAGCAGTACTTC.

This chain links TRBV6-5 with TRBJ2-5; D remains ambiguous. The DNA matches TRBJ2-7 better at its end, which makes the J call doubtful. The CDR3 totals 14 residues. Germline-derived CDR1 and CDR2 are MNHEY and SVGAGI. The CDR3 region is CASSYSRSPYEQYF. In DNA form, the CDR3 reads TGTGCCAGCAGTTACTCGCGGTCCCCCTACGAGCAGTACTTC.

This clone is a singleton in its sample. The CDR3 nucleotides are TGCGCCAGCAGCCGTCTCTCTGAAAAACTGTTTTTT. Translating it yields CASSRLSEKLFF. This rearrangement joins TRBV4-1 to TRBJ1-4; no reliable D call. Germline values: CDR1 MGHRA, CDR2 YSYEKL. Trimming removed 4 bases from V and 7 bases from J, with 7 bases in between. The CDR3 length is 12 residues.

This clone was found a few times. The chain is built from TRBV6-5 and TRBJ1-1; D not resolved. Germline lookup yields CDR1 MNHEY and CDR2 SVGAGI. V was shortened by 0 bases and J by 0 bases, with 5 bases between the two germline ends. The CDR3 spans 14 residues. The CDR3 spells CASSYSTVNTEAFF. In DNA, the CDR3 is TGTGCCAGCAGTTACTCGACGGTGAACACTGAAGCTTTCTTT.

The J gene is TRBJ1-4, the V gene TRBV11-2; D unclear. Trimming removed 2 bases from V and 8 bases from J, with 9 bases in between. Germline V gene sequence: CDR1 SGHAT, CDR2 FQNNGV. The CDR3 runs to 13 residues. In DNA, the CDR3 is TGTGCCAGCAGCTTAAATCCGTCGGAAAAACTGTTTTTT. Translated, it gives CASSLNPSEKLFF.

V and J are TRBV5-1 and TRBJ2-7; D is possibly TRBD1 (5 bases). The CDR3 sequence is 14 residues long. The germline V gene has CDR1 SGHRS and CDR2 YFSETQ. The V and J ends lost 1 base and 5 bases respectively, with 13 bases between them. The chain's CDR3 is CASSLSAGPDEQYF. The DNA of the CDR3 is TGCGCCAGCAGCTTGTCGGCAGGGCCGGACGAGCAGTACTTC.

V is TRBV4-1 and J is TRBJ2-7; 7 positions agree with TRBD2. Germline values: CDR1 MGHRA, CDR2 YSYEKL. This CDR3 comprises 17 residues. The V segment lost 0 bases and the J segment 4 bases; nucleotides outside the gene matches: 12. The CDR3 loop is CASSQEAEGGPSYEQYF. In DNA, the CDR3 is TGCGCCAGCAGCCAAGAGGCGGAGGGAGGGCCCTCTTACGAGCAGTACTTC.

The rearrangement uses TRBV2 and TRBJ1-1; the match to TRBD1 covers 7 bases. The germline CDR1 and CDR2 sequences are SNHLY and FYNNEI. V was clipped by 1 base and J by 8 bases; unmatched bases: 4. The CDR3 runs 13 residues. For the CDR3, the DNA is TGTGCCAGCAGTGAAGGACAGGGATTAGAAGCTTTCTTT. Its protein is CASSEGQGLEAFF.